This T cell receptor (beta chain) came from a study of CD8+CD57+ T cells in acquired aplastic anemia. On the study more broadly: DNA from sorted CD4+ and CD8+ cells averaged approximately 3.2 ug. As sequenced from healthy donors, CD4+ cells averaged about 11 million reads.

The use of genomic DNA as template underpinned the TCR beta VDJ and CDR3 profiling. MiXCR, applied by TCRdb to the reads, yields one record per CDR3 protein. The data hold 100,000 to 150,000 distinct CDR3 sequences, with about 46% observed a single time. The V end was cut by 3 bases, the J end by 0 bases, with 9 bases between. The CDR3 loop spans 15 amino acids. From germline, CDR1 is SNHLY and CDR2 FYNNEI. Study-level results: Patients and controls had CD8+ Simpson's diversity values that were not significantly distinct. Common to patients and controls were around 30 CD8+ CDR3 sequences.

In regard to this clonotype: Its antigen is still unknown.

The sequence was collected from a human donor in good health, serving as a control. Sequenced sample: sorted CD4+, CD8+, or CD8+CD57+ T cells (not recorded which) from PBMCs. V and J are TRBV2 and TRBJ1-5; D perhaps matches TRBD1 (6 bases). CDR3 sequence (DNA): TGTGCCAGCAGTGAGGACAGTTATAGCAATCAGCCCCAGCATTTT. This sequence encodes CASSEDSYSNQPQHF.